The 19 T cell receptor beta chains given below trace back to one sample, sequenced in a study of T cell responses to AZD1222 COVID-19 vaccine (dated by TCRdb to 2020 to 2022). The library was generated by the immunoSEQ multiplex PCR assay. The table comes from immuneACCESS by way of TCRdb, which keeps in-frame sequences with V and J called. Part of the clones is missing from these tables; in studies checked, under half for an unresolved V gene and the rest for unknown reasons. The sample data list more than 150,000 clones, and about 93% of these were observed just once. In total, the top ten clones hold around 1.9% of the sample. The time point label here, explained by the study, means: about 28 days (+/-7) after the second vaccine dose. The source material was peripheral blood, sampled 28 days after the second AZD1222 dose. These receptors were taken from an adult who received the AZD1222 COVID-19 vaccine.

The V call is TRBV7-9, the J call TRBJ1-2; D is unclear. CDR3 length: 11 residues. V was pared by 4 bases and J by 4 bases, with 4 bases between. Germline CDR1 reads SEHNR; CDR2 reads FQNEAQ (reference sequence). This CDR3 is CASSSSYGYTF. CDR3 in DNA: TGTGCCAGCAGCTCGTCCTATGGCTACACCTTC.

The table lists this clone with a count of one. V is TRBV19 and J is TRBJ2-2; D is possibly TRBD1 or TRBD2 (5 bases each). Trimming cost V 1 base and J 6 bases, with 9 bases left between them. This CDR3 comprises 14 residues. Germline CDR1 is LNHDA and CDR2 is SQIVND (reference sequence). The chain's CDR3 is CASSIVGGAGELFF. As DNA, the CDR3 is TGTGCCAGTAGTATAGTTGGGGGAGCCGGGGAGCTGTTTTTT.

V is TRBV27 and J is TRBJ1-1, with D maybe TRBD1 (5 bases). The CDR3 is made up of 18 amino acids. V was cut by 5 bases and J by 2 bases, with 24 bases left in between. CDR1 is MNHEY, CDR2 SMNVEV, per germline (reference sequence). CDR3: CASSLTGRFGGVNTEAFF. The CDR3 DNA is TGTGCCAGCAGTCTAACAGGTCGATTTGGAGGGGTAAACACTGAAGCTTTCTTT.

This clone was observed a single time. V gene TRBV28 combines with J gene TRBJ2-7, with D perhaps TRBD1 (7 bases). The V gene's germline CDR1 is MDHEN and CDR2 SYDVKM. Trimming removed 6 bases from V and 7 bases from J, with 16 bases in between. This CDR3 comprises 13 residues. CDR3 sequence (DNA): TGTGCCAGCAGGGAGGGGGCTCTTGGTGAGCAGTACTTC. Translation: CASREGALGEQYF. The whole variable domain, filled in from reference TRBV28 and TRBJ2-7, reads DVKVTQSSRYLVKRTGEKVFLECVQDMDHENMFWYRQDPGLGLRLIYFSYDVKMKEKGDIPEGYSVSREKKERFSLILESASTNQTSMYLCASREGALGEQYFGPGTRLTVT.

The V and J genes are TRBV6-5 and TRBJ2-7; D ambiguous. Germline V CDR1 and CDR2: MNHEY, SVGAGI. Between the trimmed V and J ends, which lost 2 bases and 4 bases, there was a span of 9 bases. The length of the CDR3 is 13 residues. CDR3 sequence: CASSYGAVYEQYF. The CDR3 DNA follows: TGTGCCAGCAGTTACGGAGCCGTTTACGAGCAGTACTTC.

The chain employs TRBV5-4 and TRBJ1-6; D is ambiguous. This CDR3 is 16 amino acids long. The germline CDR1 and CDR2 sequences are SGHNT and YYREEE (reference sequence). V lost 0 bases to trimming and J lost 0 bases, with 7 bases between them. CDR3 loop: CASSLDGSSYNSPLHF. The CDR3 bases are TGTGCCAGCAGCTTGGATGGGAGCTCCTATAATTCACCCCTCCACTTT.

The gene calls are TRBV4-2 and TRBJ1-1; D is undetermined. The CDR3 is 11 residues long. The germline V gene has CDR1 LGHNA and CDR2 YNFKEQ. Trimming took off 7 bases at V and 6 bases at J, with 9 bases between the two ends. CDR3 DNA sequence: TGTGCCAGCAAACGTGGGGCTGAAGCTTTCTTT. As protein: CASKRGAEAFF.

The chain combines TRBV18 with TRBJ2-7; the match to TRBD1 covers 7 bases. V trimming: 3 bases; J trimming: 0 bases; junction bases outside the gene matches: 5. Germline CDR1 and CDR2: KGHSH and LQKENI. This CDR3 has 15 amino acids. The CDR3 here is CASSPSQGNSYEQYF. CDR3 in DNA: TGTGCCAGCTCACCGTCACAGGGGAACTCCTACGAGCAGTACTTC. The full variable domain, in which reference TRBV18 and TRBJ2-7 provide the parts outside the CDR3, is NAGVMQNPRHLVRRRGQEARLRCSPMKGHSHVYWYRQLPEEGLKFMVYLQKENIIDESGMPKERFSAEFPKEGPSILRIQQVVRGDSAAYFCASSPSQGNSYEQYFGPGTRLTVT.

The chain employs TRBV30 and TRBJ2-7, with TRBD1 identical over 7 bases. This CDR3 has 13 amino acids. Germline V gene lookup returns CDR1 GTSNPN and CDR2 SVGIG (reference sequence). Unmatched junction bases numbered 4, after V lost 5 bases and J lost 0 bases. Written as DNA, the CDR3 is TGTGCCTGGGACGGGACAGCCTCCTACGAGCAGTACTTC. This sequence encodes CAWDGTASYEQYF.

This clone has more than one count but fewer than ten. The V and J genes are TRBV7-9 and TRBJ1-6; TRBD1 might be the D (5 bases). Trimming removed 2 bases at V and 5 bases at J, with 10 bases between. This CDR3 comprises 15 residues. Germline CDR1 and CDR2: SEHNR and FQNEAQ (reference sequence). In nucleotides, the CDR3 is TGTGCCAGCAGCTTAAACGGACAACATAATTCACCCCTCCACTTT. Translating it yields CASSLNGQHNSPLHF.

This chain joins TRBV18 and TRBJ1-5; TRBD1 aligns across 8 bases. Germline CDR1 reads KGHSH; CDR2 reads LQKENI. There are 14 residues in the CDR3. V shed 4 bases and J 1 base; nucleotides not matched to a gene: 0. The chain's CDR3 is CASSRDRSNQPQHF. The CDR3 region has the DNA TGTGCCAGCTCACGGGACAGGAGCAATCAGCCCCAGCATTTT.

This clone occurred a few times. The chain combines TRBV24-1 with TRBJ1-3, with no clear D. Germline CDR1 and CDR2: KGHDR and SFDVKD. The V end was cut by 9 bases, the J end by 4 bases, with 21 bases between. The CDR3 covers 16 residues. In DNA form, the CDR3 reads TGTGCCACCGGGCCCCTTAGCGGTTCTCGCGGAAACACCATATATTTT. Amino acids: CATGPLSGSRGNTIYF.

V is TRBV6-1 and J is TRBJ2-1, with D possibly TRBD2 on 5 matching bases. The CDR3 loop spans 14 amino acids. V lost 2 bases, J lost 9 bases, and 14 bases lay in between. CDR1 is MNHNS, CDR2 SASEGT, per germline. The CDR3 protein is CASSELLASAEQFF. The CDR3 coding sequence is TGTGCCAGCAGTGAACTGCTAGCTTCGGCTGAGCAGTTCTTC.

The chain couples TRBV10-3 to TRBJ1-2, with D possibly TRBD1 on 5 matching bases. The length of the CDR3 is 12 residues. Germline loops: CDR1 ENHRY, CDR2 SYGVKD. V was trimmed by 8 bases and J by 3 bases, leaving 10 bases between them. CDR3 sequence (DNA): TGTGCCATCGGAGGGACTGACTATGGCTACACCTTC. Its protein is CAIGGTDYGYTF.

A remark on this clone: Other DNA sequences within the sample encode an identical CDR3. This sequence joins TRBV9 and TRBJ1-2, with TRBD1 matching 7 bases. Germline V CDR1 and CDR2: SGDLS, YYNGEE. This CDR3 has 13 residues. Trimming took 3 bases from V and 2 from J; bases not matched to a gene: 1. CDR3 in DNA: TGTGCCAGCAGCGCAGGGGGGAACTATGGCTACACCTTC. This encodes CASSAGGNYGYTF.

The J gene is TRBJ2-5, the V gene TRBV5-6; 9 bases match TRBD2. Unmatched junction bases numbered 11, after V lost 4 bases and J lost 4 bases. In germline, CDR1 is SGHDT, CDR2 YYEEEE. This CDR3 spans 16 amino acids. The CDR3 region has the DNA TGTGCCAGCAGCGCCCTAGCGGGGATCTTTCGAGAGACCCAGTACTTC. It yields the protein CASSALAGIFRETQYF.

The gene calls are TRBV19 and TRBJ1-5; TRBD1 is a possible D gene (5 bases). The V gene's germline CDR1 is LNHDA and CDR2 SQIVND (reference sequence). The CDR3 has 15 residues. V was clipped by 7 bases and J by 4 bases, with 17 bases between them. The CDR3 spells CASTNGRGFNQPQHF. CDR3 nucleotides: TGTGCCAGTACCAACGGTCGGGGCTTTAATCAGCCCCAGCATTTT.

The chain employs TRBV5-1 and TRBJ2-7; D is uncertain. Looked up from germline, CDR1 is SGHRS and CDR2 is YFSETQ. V lost 1 base and J 4 bases, leaving 9 bases between the germline ends. CDR3 length: 13 residues. CDR3 in DNA: TGCGCCAGCAGCTTGAGTACGCGATACGAGCAGTACTTC. It codes for CASSLSTRYEQYF. Combining the CDR3 with reference TRBV5-1 and TRBJ2-7 gives the whole variable domain KAGVTQTPRYLIKTRGQQVTLSCSPISGHRSVSWYQQTPGQGLQFLFEYFSETQRNKGNFPGRFSGRQFSNSRSEMNVSTLELGDSALYLCASSLSTRYEQYFGPGTRLTVT.

The chain joins TRBV13 to TRBJ2-3, with 12 bases lining up with TRBD2. In germline, CDR1 is PRHDT, CDR2 FYEKMQ (reference sequence). The CDR3 totals 21 residues. The V segment lost 3 bases and the J segment 0 bases; nucleotides outside the gene matches: 16. The CDR3, as DNA: TGTGCCAGCAGCTTCGAGGATGCAGGGGCCCTAGCGGGAGGGAGCACAGATACGCAGTATTTT. This encodes CASSFEDAGALAGGSTDTQYF.